Sequencing of this T cell receptor beta chain was carried out in a study of T cells in Graves' hyperthyroidism and ophthalmopathy. Broader study findings: Ophthalmopathy and stable hyperthyroidism were separated by a 13 V-J model.

The diagnoses drew upon clinical symptoms, serum thyroxine and TRAb, thyroid ultrasound and orbital computed tomography. Each 10 ml fresh peripheral blood draw supplied the PBMCs. Using RNA transcripts as the source, TCR beta CDR3 regions were amplified. RT-PCR in the first round (using the HTBI primer set) targeted the TCR CDR3. Each CDR3 protein gets one entry after TCRdb re-called the multiplex PCR reads with MiXCR. The sample includes about 420,000 distinct CDR3 sequences, 15% to 17% of them seen just once. The V end was cut by 0 bases, the J end by 0 bases, with 12 bases between. The CDR3 covers 16 residues. Germline V gene sequence: CDR1 DFQATT, CDR2 SNEGSKA (reference sequence). Worth noting for this clonotype: The antigen is unknown.

This clonotype was obtained from a woman aged 18 to 35 with Graves' hyperthyroidism. The sample comprised blood. The V call is TRBV20-1, the J call TRBJ1-5; D gene ambiguous. The CDR3 reads CSARDYGRNSNQPQHF. CDR3 DNA sequence: TGCAGTGCTAGAGATTACGGGAGGAATAGCAATCAGCCCCAGCATTTT.